These 26 T cell receptor beta chains came from one sample sequenced in a study of T-cell reconstitution after alpha-beta-depleted transplantation in children. The TCRbeta library incorporated unique molecular identifiers. TCRdb analysed the PCR reads with MiXCR anew, one entry per CDR3 protein. Of around 94,000 distinct CDR3 sequences in the sample, roughly 6% were seen once. The sample consisted of PBMCs, mostly from graft donor cells, taken 60 days after TCRalphabeta/CD19-depleted stem cell transplant. These TCRs come from a female patient aged 2 to 10 who had a stem cell transplant for Fanconi anemia, so the T cells may come from the graft donor.

The chain uses TRBV12-3 or TRBV12-4 and TRBJ2-1; D gene uncertain. The CDR3 runs 13 residues. Trimming took 8 bases from V and 7 from J, leaving 15 bases between them. This CDR3 reads CASDRAIGNEQFF. Here the CDR3 DNA reads TGTGCCAGCGATAGAGCCATAGGGAATGAGCAGTTCTTC.

This clonotype has just a few counts. The CDR3 reads CASQGLSGANVLTF. CDR3 coding DNA: TGTGCCAGCCAGGGGCTTTCTGGGGCCAACGTCCTGACTTTC. The chain has TRBV2 and TRBJ2-6; D perhaps matches TRBD1 (6 bases). Germline V CDR1 and CDR2: SNHLY, FYNNEI. This CDR3 is built from 14 residues. Trimming took off 8 bases at V and 1 base at J, with 9 bases between the two ends.

This clonotype was observed at least ten times. The rearrangement links TRBV6-5 to TRBJ2-2; D is unclear. The CDR3 is made up of 15 amino acids. Looked up from germline, CDR1 is MNHEY and CDR2 is SVGAGI. V dropped 0 bases and J dropped 3 bases, with 8 bases sitting between them. The CDR3 nucleotides are TGTGCCAGCAGTTACTCGGCAGGCTACACCGGGGAGCTGTTTTTT. It is translated as CASSYSAGYTGELFF.

This clonotype was detected many times. This chain links TRBV12-3 or TRBV12-4 with TRBJ2-2; D is undetermined. The CDR3 is 13 residues long. With 2 bases removed from V and 5 bases from J, the gap between germline ends came to 6 bases. The CDR3 sequence is CASSLMGTGELFF. In DNA, the CDR3 is TGTGCCAGCAGTTTAATGGGAACCGGGGAGCTGTTTTTT.

This clonotype was recorded many times. The rearrangement joins TRBV30 to TRBJ1-3; D might be TRBD1 (5 bases). The CDR3 contains 15 residues. Germline CDR1 reads GTSNPN; CDR2 reads SVGIG (reference sequence). Trimming took off 0 bases at V and 0 bases at J, with 9 bases between the two ends. The CDR3 sequence: CAWSVQVSSGNTIYF. CDR3 nucleotide sequence: TGTGCCTGGAGTGTACAGGTCAGCTCTGGAAACACCATATATTTT. The entire variable domain, with the rest obtained from reference TRBV30 and TRBJ1-3, is as follows: SQTIHQWPATLVQPVGSPLSLECTVEGTSNPNLYWYRQAAGRGLQLLFYSVGIGQISSEVPQNLSASRPQDRQFILSSKKLLLSDSGFYLCAWSVQVSSGNTIYFGEGSWLTVV.

This clonotype was recorded a few times. V is TRBV6-5 and J is TRBJ2-7, with D unclear. The V end was cut by 0 bases, the J end by 1 base, with 7 bases between. The CDR3 length is 14 residues. CDR1 is MNHEY and CDR2 is SVGAGI in the germline V gene. The CDR3 DNA sequence: TGTGCCAGCAGTTACTCGATGCAGTCCTACGAGCAGTACTTC. This encodes CASSYSMQSYEQYF.

This clonotype occurred many times. The gene calls are TRBV14 and TRBJ2-7; TRBD2 aligns across 10 bases. The CDR3 extends over 21 amino acids. The junction had 19 bases not matched to a gene; V was cut back by 0 bases and J by 2 bases. From germline, CDR1 is SGHDN and CDR2 FVKESK. CDR3 nucleotides: TGTGCCAGCAGCCAAGAGGGCCTGACAGGCTTGTGGCTAGCGGGAGCCTACGAGCAGTACTTC. This encodes CASSQEGLTGLWLAGAYEQYF.

There are a few counts of this clonotype. The chain couples TRBV19 to TRBJ2-1, with 12 bases identical to TRBD2. J was trimmed by 7 bases and V by 4 bases; bases with no gene match: 8. The CDR3 spans 16 residues. Germline CDR1 is LNHDA and CDR2 is SQIVND (reference sequence). In DNA, the CDR3 is TGTGCCAGTAGTACGACTAGCGGGAGTCAGTGGAATGAGCAGTTCTTC. Its translation is CASSTTSGSQWNEQFF.

In this sample, this clonotype turned up many times. This chain connects TRBV5-1 to TRBJ2-7; possibly TRBD2 for D (5 bases). The CDR3 has 13 residues. Trimming removed 1 base from V and 2 bases from J, with 7 bases in between. In germline, CDR1 is SGHRS, CDR2 YFSETQ. The CDR3 DNA reads as TGCGCCAGCAGCTTGCACGGGACCTACGAGCAGTACTTC. It codes for CASSLHGTYEQYF.

This clonotype was counted at least ten times. The CDR3 protein is CASSLQGASSYNEQFF. DNA of the CDR3: TGTGCCAGCTCACTTCAGGGTGCGAGCTCCTACAATGAGCAGTTCTTC. This chain uses TRBV18 with TRBJ2-1, with D possibly TRBD1 on 5 matching bases. CDR3 length: 16 residues. With 4 bases removed from V and 0 bases from J, the gap between germline ends came to 13 bases. The germline V gene has CDR1 KGHSH and CDR2 LQKENI.

V gene TRBV6-2 or TRBV6-3 combines with J gene TRBJ2-7; weak D call: TRBD2 (5 bases). The CDR3 runs 15 residues. With 2 bases removed from V and 1 base from J, the gap between germline ends came to 12 bases. Germline V lookup: CDR1 MNHEY, CDR2 SVGEGT. CDR3 DNA sequence: TGTGCCAGCAGTTACGTACTAGAGCCATCCTACGAGCAGTACTTC. Its translation: CASSYVLEPSYEQYF.

This clonotype has a handful of counts. V is TRBV3-1 and J is TRBJ2-1; D gene unclear. The CDR3 has 14 residues. Trimming stripped 4 bases from V and 5 bases from J, with 12 bases between. Germline-derived CDR1 and CDR2 are LGHDT and YNNKEL (reference sequence). The chain's CDR3 is CASSRRIAHNEQFF. The DNA for the CDR3 is TGTGCCAGCAGCCGCAGGATTGCCCACAATGAGCAGTTCTTC.

This clonotype came up a few times. This chain uses TRBV20-1 with TRBJ2-2; 10 nucleotides align to TRBD2. Per the germline V gene, CDR1 is DFQATT and CDR2 is SNEGSKA (reference sequence). The V and J ends lost 1 base and 4 bases, in that order; junction bases with no gene match: 6. The CDR3 loop spans 16 amino acids. CDR3 in amino acids: CSARADLAGVTGELFF. For the CDR3, the DNA is TGCAGTGCTAGAGCAGACCTAGCGGGAGTCACCGGGGAGCTGTTTTTT.

This clonotype was observed many times. V gene TRBV28 combines with J gene TRBJ2-7; D might be TRBD1 (6 bases). The germline V and J ends were trimmed by 3 bases and 3 bases, with 12 bases remaining between them. From germline, CDR1 is MDHEN and CDR2 SYDVKM. The length of the CDR3 is 14 residues. The CDR3 DNA reads as TGTGCCAGCAGTTTTTCAGTAGGGGGCTACGAGCAGTACTTC. Its protein is CASSFSVGGYEQYF.

This clonotype was recorded at least ten times. V usage is TRBV10-3 and J usage is TRBJ1-3; unclear D gene. Per germline, CDR1 ENHRY and CDR2 SYGVKD. Trimming stripped 7 bases from V and 4 bases from J, with 17 bases between. The CDR3 is made up of 15 amino acids. For the CDR3, the DNA is TGTGCCATCAAAGGGCAGGCGGAAGAAGGAAACACCATATATTTT. Translation gives CAIKGQAEEGNTIYF.

The table lists this clonotype with many counts. The chain couples TRBV5-1 to TRBJ2-1, with 7 bases fitting TRBD2. Losses at the gene ends were 0 bases for V and 8 bases for J; bases not matched to a gene: 5. The CDR3 extends over 14 amino acids. Germline CDR1 and CDR2: SGHRS and YFSETQ. The CDR3 nucleotides read TGCGCCAGCAGCTTGGATTACGCGGGGGATGAGCAGTTCTTC. Translated, it gives CASSLDYAGDEQFF. The variable domain in full, with the rest retrieved from reference TRBV5-1 and TRBJ2-1, is KAGVTQTPRYLIKTRGQQVTLSCSPISGHRSVSWYQQTPGQGLQFLFEYFSETQRNKGNFPGRFSGRQFSNSRSEMNVSTLELGDSALYLCASSLDYAGDEQFFGPGTRLTVL.

This clonotype was counted ten times or more. The chain joins TRBV6-5 to TRBJ2-7; a weak D match, TRBD2 (6 bases). Trimming took 6 bases from V and 2 from J, leaving 17 bases between them. This CDR3 is built from 15 residues. Looked up from germline, CDR1 is MNHEY and CDR2 is SVGAGI. CDR3 nucleotides: TGTGCCAGCAGACCCACCGGACTACTAACCTACGAGCAGTACTTC. Protein product: CASRPTGLLTYEQYF.

This clonotype occurred many times. The chain carries TRBV11-2 and TRBJ2-7; 7 bases agree with TRBD2. The CDR3 is 17 residues long. The J segment lost 0 bases and the V segment lost 0 bases, leaving 8 bases of the junction unmatched. CDR1 and CDR2 (germline): SGHAT, FQNNGV. CDR3 protein: CASSLDLVAGHSYEQYF. CDR3 coding DNA: TGTGCCAGCAGCTTAGATCTGGTAGCGGGCCACTCCTACGAGCAGTACTTC. The entire variable domain, with the rest obtained from reference TRBV11-2 and TRBJ2-7, is as follows: EAGVAQSPRYKIIEKRQSVAFWCNPISGHATLYWYQQILGQGPKLLIQFQNNGVVDDSQLPKDRFSAERLKGVDSTLKIQPAKLEDSAVYLCASSLDLVAGHSYEQYFGPGTRLTVT.

This clonotype was picked up many times. The rearrangement links TRBV15 to TRBJ2-7; D unclear. Between the trimmed V and J ends, which lost 3 bases and 3 bases, there was a span of 9 bases. CDR3 length: 13 residues. The germline V gene has CDR1 LNHNV and CDR2 YYDKDF (reference sequence). This CDR3 is CATSSRQNYEQYF. In DNA, the CDR3 is TGTGCCACCAGCAGCCGGCAAAACTACGAGCAGTACTTC.

This clonotype was counted between two and nine times. V and J are TRBV11-2 and TRBJ2-1; 9 bases map to TRBD2. The CDR3 runs to 14 residues. Germline V CDR1 and CDR2: SGHAT, FQNNGV. V trimming: 5 bases; J trimming: 11 bases; junction bases outside the gene matches: 10. The CDR3 DNA reads as TGTGCCAGCAGCCCCGTGTTCAGCGGGGGGCAGCAGTTCTTC. This gives the protein CASSPVFSGGQQFF. Full variable domain (remainder filled in from reference TRBV11-2 and TRBJ2-1): EAGVAQSPRYKIIEKRQSVAFWCNPISGHATLYWYQQILGQGPKLLIQFQNNGVVDDSQLPKDRFSAERLKGVDSTLKIQPAKLEDSAVYLCASSPVFSGGQQFFGPGTRLTVL.

This clonotype was picked up a small number of times. The chain has TRBV2 and TRBJ2-7, with 15 bases that match TRBD2. The germline V gene has CDR1 SNHLY and CDR2 FYNNEI. The V segment lost 6 bases and the J segment 2 bases; nucleotides outside the gene matches: 5. The length of the CDR3 is 16 residues. CDR3 nucleotide sequence: TGTGCCAGCAGCGATGGACTAGCGGGAGGGACCTACGAGCAGTACTTC. It translates to CASSDGLAGGTYEQYF.

This clonotype was counted at least ten times. V is TRBV29-1 and J is TRBJ2-7; TRBD2 aligns across 12 bases. The CDR3 is 14 residues long. The junction had 3 bases not matched to a gene; V was cut back by 4 bases and J by 2 bases. CDR1 and CDR2 from the germline V gene are SQVTM and ANQGSEA. CDR3 sequence reads: CSVVRLAGAYEQYF. The DNA of the CDR3 is TGCAGCGTTGTGAGACTAGCGGGGGCCTACGAGCAGTACTTC.

Worth noting for this clonotype: It is likely a read error, because the conserved phenylalanine at the end of the CDR3 is missing. CDR3 sequence: CASSPGVMNTEAFC. CDR3 bases: TGTGCCAGCTCACCGGGCGTCATGAACACTGAAGCTTTCTGT. This chain links TRBV18 with TRBJ1-1; D is undetermined. Deletions cut 3 bases from V and 0 bases from J, with 8 bases between. The CDR3 contains 14 residues. CDR1 and CDR2 from the germline V gene are KGHSH and LQKENI.

The CDR3 bases are TGCGCCAGCAGCTTCTCCGGGACAGCGAACACCGGGGAGCTGTTTTTT. Amino acids: CASSFSGTANTGELFF. V and J are TRBV5-1 and TRBJ2-2, with TRBD1 matching over 7 bases. This CDR3 has 16 amino acids. CDR1 is SGHRS and CDR2 is YFSETQ in the germline V gene. Germline trimming cut 2 bases from V and 0 bases from J; bases unmatched to any gene: 4.

There are a few counts of this clonotype. The chain links TRBV18 to TRBJ2-7; D not certain. Trimming left V 2 bases short and J 3 bases short, with 11 bases between. CDR1 and CDR2 (germline): KGHSH, LQKENI. The CDR3 has 14 residues. CDR3 residues: CASSPLVGNYEQYF. CDR3 coding DNA: TGTGCCAGCTCACCATTAGTGGGGAACTACGAGCAGTACTTC.

The CDR3: CAWSVFPGGAGGVDTQYF. The DNA for the CDR3 is TGTGCCTGGAGTGTATTCCCAGGGGGGGCGGGAGGCGTAGATACGCAGTATTTT. The chain combines TRBV30 with TRBJ2-3, with D maybe TRBD2 (8 bases). This CDR3 has 18 amino acids. From germline, CDR1 is GTSNPN and CDR2 SVGIG (reference sequence). V lost 0 bases to trimming and J lost 5 bases, with 24 bases between them.